The entry below gives a single T cell receptor (beta chain) sequence along with its context. Per the original data handling: Amplified reference gene primers provided the basis for estimating nucleated cell counts. Assay: immunoSEQ multiplex PCR; the TCRdb copy retains only in-frame clones and omits some. The V and J calls and clone size were taken over from that table, and D and trimming were inferred from the DNA. This table has some 200,000 clones, about 90% appearing once. The data belong to a study of blood T cell repertoires in COVID-19. The study recruited people aged about 18 to 90 years across under 25 US areas. Cohort allocation depended upon clinical history that participants reported. Looked up from germline, CDR1 is KGHSH and CDR2 is LQKENI. The CDR3 spans 14 residues. J was trimmed by 10 bases and V by 4 bases; bases with no gene match: 8.

The sample was PBMCs or T cells enriched from blood (not recorded which). The chain joins TRBV18 to TRBJ1-4; 8 bases are a match to TRBD1. This receptor was obtained from a woman between 25 and 40 years old who had recovered from COVID-19. Here the CDR3 DNA reads TGTGCCAGCTCACAGACAGGGGAGATCGGAAAACTGTTTTTT. Amino acid sequence: CASSQTGEIGKLFF.